This T cell receptor beta chain was obtained from a study of cytomegalovirus exposure and HLA in healthy donors. For the study at large: Of a few hundred genotyped donors, more than 75% clustered with self-reported Caucasian donors. Study results and limitations: In an earlier analysis, about 90% or about 30%: the productive usage of most TCR beta V segments.

For this clone: Its specificity is unknown.

Donors likely had unrecorded immune exposures despite being nominally healthy when sampled. A multiplex PCR was run with 60 Vbeta primers and 13 Jbeta primers. How the authors handled the data: About 10 million of around 85 million unique TCR beta chains were shared, per a later count. Sequencing was performed with immunoSEQ multiplex PCR; in TCRdb, only in-frame clones are kept and a portion is missing. From that table come the V and J calls and clone size; the DNA was used to work out D and trimming. There are roughly 31,000 clones in the sample; 62% occur only once, and roughly 42% lies in the top ten. The sequence was collected from a male donor in good health and CMV-seropositive. Sequencing input: PBMCs.

As DNA, the CDR3 is TGTGCCAGCAGCCGAGGCCTAGCGGGAGTTACAGATACGCAGTATTTT. Translation gives CASSRGLAGVTDTQYF. V and J are TRBV7-9 and TRBJ2-3, with 10 bases lining up with TRBD2. Germline CDR1 SEHNR, CDR2 FQNEAQ (reference sequence). The CDR3 loop spans 16 amino acids. V shed 5 bases, J shed 3 bases, and the junction held 8 bases outside the gene matches.